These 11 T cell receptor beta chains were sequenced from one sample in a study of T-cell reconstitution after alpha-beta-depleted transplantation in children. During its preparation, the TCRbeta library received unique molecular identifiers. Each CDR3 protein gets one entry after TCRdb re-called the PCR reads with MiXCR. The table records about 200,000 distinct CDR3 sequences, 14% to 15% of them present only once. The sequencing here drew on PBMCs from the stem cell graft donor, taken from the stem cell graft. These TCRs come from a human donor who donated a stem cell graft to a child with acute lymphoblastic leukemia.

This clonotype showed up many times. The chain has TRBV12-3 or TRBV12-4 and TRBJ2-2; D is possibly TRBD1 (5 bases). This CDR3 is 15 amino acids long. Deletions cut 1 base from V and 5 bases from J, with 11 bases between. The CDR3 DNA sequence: TGTGCCAGCAGTTTAGTCAGGGTACGGACCGGGGAGCTGTTTTTT. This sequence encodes CASSLVRVRTGELFF.

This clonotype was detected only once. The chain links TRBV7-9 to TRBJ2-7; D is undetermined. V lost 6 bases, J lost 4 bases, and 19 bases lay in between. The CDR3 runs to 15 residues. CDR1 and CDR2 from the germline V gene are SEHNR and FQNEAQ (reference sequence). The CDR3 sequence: CASSPFGDSAYEQYF. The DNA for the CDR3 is TGTGCCAGCAGTCCCTTTGGAGATTCAGCGTACGAGCAGTACTTC. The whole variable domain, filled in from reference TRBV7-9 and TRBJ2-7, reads DTGVSQNPRHKITKRGQNVTFRCDPISEHNRLYWYRQTLGQGPEFLTYFQNEAQLEKSRLLSDRFSAERPKGSFSTLEIQRTEQGDSAMYLCASSPFGDSAYEQYFGPGTRLTVT.

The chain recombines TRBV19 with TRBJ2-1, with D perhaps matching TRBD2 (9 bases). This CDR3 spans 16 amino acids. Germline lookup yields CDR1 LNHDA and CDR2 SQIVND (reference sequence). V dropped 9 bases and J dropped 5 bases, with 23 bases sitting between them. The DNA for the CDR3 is TGTGCCAGCGGACAGGGTGCGCTAGCGGGAAACAATGAGCAGTTCTTC. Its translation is CASGQGALAGNNEQFF.

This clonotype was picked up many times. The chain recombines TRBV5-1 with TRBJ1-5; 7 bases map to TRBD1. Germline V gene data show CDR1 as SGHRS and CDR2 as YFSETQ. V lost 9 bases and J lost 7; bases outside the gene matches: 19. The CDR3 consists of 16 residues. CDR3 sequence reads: CANNQSPDPQGQPQHF. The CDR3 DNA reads TGCGCCAACAATCAATCCCCGGACCCACAGGGGCAGCCCCAGCATTTT.

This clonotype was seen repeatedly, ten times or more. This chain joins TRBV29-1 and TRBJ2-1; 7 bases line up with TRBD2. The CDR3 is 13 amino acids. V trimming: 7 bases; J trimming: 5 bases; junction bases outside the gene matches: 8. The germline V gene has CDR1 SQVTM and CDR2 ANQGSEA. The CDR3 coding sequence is TGCAGCGCACCTAGCGGTAAGAACAATGAGCAGTTCTTC. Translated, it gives CSAPSGKNNEQFF.

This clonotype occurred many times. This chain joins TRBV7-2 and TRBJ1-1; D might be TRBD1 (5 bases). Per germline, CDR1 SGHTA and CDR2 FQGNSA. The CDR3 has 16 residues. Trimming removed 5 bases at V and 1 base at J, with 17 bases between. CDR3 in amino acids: CASSQRQIVRNTEAFF. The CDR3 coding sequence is TGTGCCAGCAGCCAACGACAGATTGTGCGGAACACTGAAGCTTTCTTT. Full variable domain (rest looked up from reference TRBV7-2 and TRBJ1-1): GAGVSQSPSNKVTEKGKDVELRCDPISGHTALYWYRQSLGQGLEFLIYFQGNSAPDKSGLPSDRFSAERTGGSVSTLTIQRTQQEDSAVYLCASSQRQIVRNTEAFFGQGTRLTVV.

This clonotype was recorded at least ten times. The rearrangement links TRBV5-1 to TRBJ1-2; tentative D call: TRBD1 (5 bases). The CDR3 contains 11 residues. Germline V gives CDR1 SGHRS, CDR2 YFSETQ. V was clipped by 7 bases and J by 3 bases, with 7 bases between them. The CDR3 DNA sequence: TGCGCCAGCGGGACGGACTATGGCTACACCTTC. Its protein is CASGTDYGYTF.

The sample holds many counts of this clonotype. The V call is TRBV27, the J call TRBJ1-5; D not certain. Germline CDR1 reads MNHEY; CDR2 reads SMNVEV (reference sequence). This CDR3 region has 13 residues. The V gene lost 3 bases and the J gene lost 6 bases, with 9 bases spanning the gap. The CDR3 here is CASSFEFGQPQHF. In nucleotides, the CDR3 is TGTGCCAGCAGTTTTGAGTTCGGTCAGCCCCAGCATTTT.

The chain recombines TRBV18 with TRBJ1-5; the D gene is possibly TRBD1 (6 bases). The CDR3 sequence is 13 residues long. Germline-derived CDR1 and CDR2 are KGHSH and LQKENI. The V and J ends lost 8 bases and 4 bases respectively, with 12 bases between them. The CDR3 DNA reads TGTGCCAGCAGACAGGTAGAAAATCAGCCCCAGCATTTT. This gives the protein CASRQVENQPQHF.

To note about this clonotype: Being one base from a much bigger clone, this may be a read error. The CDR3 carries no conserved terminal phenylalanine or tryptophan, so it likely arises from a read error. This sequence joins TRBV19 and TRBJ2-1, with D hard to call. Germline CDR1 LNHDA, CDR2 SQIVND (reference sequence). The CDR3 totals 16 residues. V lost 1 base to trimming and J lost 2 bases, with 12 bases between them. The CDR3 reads CASSIVSDRAYNEQFL. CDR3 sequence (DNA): TGTGCCAGTAGTATAGTGTCAGACCGGGCCTACAATGAGCAGTTCTTG.

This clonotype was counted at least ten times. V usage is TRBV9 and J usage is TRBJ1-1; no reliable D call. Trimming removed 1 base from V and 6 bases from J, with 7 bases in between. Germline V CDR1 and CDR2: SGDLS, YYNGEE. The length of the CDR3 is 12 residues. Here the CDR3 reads CASSVIGSEAFF. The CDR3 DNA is TGTGCCAGCAGCGTAATAGGGTCTGAAGCTTTCTTT.